The clone carrying this TCR beta chain was detected once. Its antigen is not known. The sample originates from a study of shared clonotypes between healthy human individuals. Study conclusions and caveats: All-four-donor shared clonotypes had higher generation probabilities than non-shared clonotypes did. Since donors were few, the genetic and exposure-history diversity represented was limited.

Only in-frame clones appear in the TCRdb table, and some are missing; sequencing was by immunoSEQ multiplex PCR. Among roughly 2.5 million clones, around 94% were seen once, and the ten largest hold about 0.13%. Researchers partitioned CD4+ cells into CD45RA+ naive and CD45RA-negative memory subsets. Sequenced: naive CD4+ T cells sorted from blood. Subset noted: CD45RA+ positively selected. This receptor was identified in a young man in good health.

The chain's CDR3 is CASRLQLGNQPQHF. The CDR3 region has the DNA TGTGCCAGCAGATTACAACTTGGCAATCAGCCCCAGCATTTT. The V and J genes are TRBV28 and TRBJ1-5, with no clear D. The CDR3 contains 14 residues. CDR1 and CDR2 from the germline V gene are MDHEN and SYDVKM. The V end was cut by 6 bases, the J end by 2 bases, with 11 bases between. The complete variable domain, with remaining parts taken from reference TRBV28 and TRBJ1-5, reads DVKVTQSSRYLVKRTGEKVFLECVQDMDHENMFWYRQDPGLGLRLIYFSYDVKMKEKGDIPEGYSVSREKKERFSLILESASTNQTSMYLCASRLQLGNQPQHFGDGTRLSIL.